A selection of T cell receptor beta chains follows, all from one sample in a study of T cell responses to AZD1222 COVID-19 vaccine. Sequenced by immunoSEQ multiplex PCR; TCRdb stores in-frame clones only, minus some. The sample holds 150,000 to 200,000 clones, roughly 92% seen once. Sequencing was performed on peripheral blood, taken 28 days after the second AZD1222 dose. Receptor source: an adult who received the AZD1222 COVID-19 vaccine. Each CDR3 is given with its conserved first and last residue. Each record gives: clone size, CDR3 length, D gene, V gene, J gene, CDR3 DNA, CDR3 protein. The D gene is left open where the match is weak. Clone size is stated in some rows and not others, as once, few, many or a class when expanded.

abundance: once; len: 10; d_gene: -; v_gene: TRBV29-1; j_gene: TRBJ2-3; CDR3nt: TGCAGCGTTGACACAGATACGCAGTATTTT; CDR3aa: CSVDTDTQYF
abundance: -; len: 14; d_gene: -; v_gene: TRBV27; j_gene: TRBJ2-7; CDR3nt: TGTGCCAGCAGTTTATCGGTCACCCCCTACGAGCAGTACTTC; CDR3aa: CASSLSVTPYEQYF
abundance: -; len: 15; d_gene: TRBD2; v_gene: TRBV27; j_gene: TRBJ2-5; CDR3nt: TGTGCCAGCAGTTTTCTGGGAGGGCCTTATGAGACCCAGTACTTC; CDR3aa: CASSFLGGPYETQYF
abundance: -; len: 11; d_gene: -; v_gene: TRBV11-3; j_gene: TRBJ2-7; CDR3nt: TGTGCCAGCAGCTCTGGAGCCGAGCAGTACTTC; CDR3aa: CASSSGAEQYF
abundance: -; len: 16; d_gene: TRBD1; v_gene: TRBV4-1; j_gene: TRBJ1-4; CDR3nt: TGCGCCAGCAGAAAGGGACAGGGGGCAACTAATGAAAAACTGTTTTTT; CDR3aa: CASRKGQGATNEKLFF
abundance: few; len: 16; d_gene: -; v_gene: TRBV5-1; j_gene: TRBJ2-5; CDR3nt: TGCGCCAGCAGCTCGATAACTGGTTCCCTCCGGGAGACCCAGTACTTC; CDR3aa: CASSSITGSLRETQYF
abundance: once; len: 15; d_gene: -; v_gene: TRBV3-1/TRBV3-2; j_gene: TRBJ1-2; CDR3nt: TGTGCCAGCAGCCCCGGGCCTGCCGCTAACTATGGCTACACCTTC; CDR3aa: CASSPGPAANYGYTF
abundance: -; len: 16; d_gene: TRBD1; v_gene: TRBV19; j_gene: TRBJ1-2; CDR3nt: TGTGCCAGTAGTACTCGACCAATGACAGGGAGCTATGGCTACACCTTC; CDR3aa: CASSTRPMTGSYGYTF
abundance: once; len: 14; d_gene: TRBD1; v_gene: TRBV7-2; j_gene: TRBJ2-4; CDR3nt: TGTGCCAGCAGCGCCCGACAGGGCCAGAACATTCAGTACTTC; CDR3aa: CASSARQGQNIQYF
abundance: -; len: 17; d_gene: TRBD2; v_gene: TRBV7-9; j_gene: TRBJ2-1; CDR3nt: TGTGCCAGCAGCTCTCAGGGACTAGCGGGGCCGCAGGGTGAGCAGTTCTTC; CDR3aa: CASSSQGLAGPQGEQFF
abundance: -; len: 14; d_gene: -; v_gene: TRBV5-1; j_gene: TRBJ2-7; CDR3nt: TGCGCCAGCAGCTTGCAGGGGGGAATCTACGAGCAGTACTTC; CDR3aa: CASSLQGGIYEQYF
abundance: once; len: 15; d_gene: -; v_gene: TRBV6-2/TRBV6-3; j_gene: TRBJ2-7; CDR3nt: TGTGCCAGCAGTTACTCTCCTGCTCGAGGGAACGAGCAGTACTTC; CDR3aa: CASSYSPARGNEQYF
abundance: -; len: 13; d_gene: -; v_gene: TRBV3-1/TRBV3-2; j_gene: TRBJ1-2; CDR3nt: TGTGCCAGCAGCCAAGAAAGGGGGTATGGCTACACCTTC; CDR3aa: CASSQERGYGYTF
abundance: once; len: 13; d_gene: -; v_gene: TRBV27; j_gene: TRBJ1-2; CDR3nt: TGTGCCAGCAGAAAGGGGGATAACTATGGCTACACCTTC; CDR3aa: CASRKGDNYGYTF
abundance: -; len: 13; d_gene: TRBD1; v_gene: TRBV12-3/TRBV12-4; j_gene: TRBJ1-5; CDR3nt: TGTGCCAGCAGTTTGGACAGGGGACTGCCCCAGCATTTT; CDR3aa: CASSLDRGLPQHF
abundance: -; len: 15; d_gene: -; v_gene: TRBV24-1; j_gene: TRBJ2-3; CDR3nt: TGTGCCACCAGTGATAGTCTAGCAGGGGCAGATACGCAGTATTTT; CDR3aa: CATSDSLAGADTQYF
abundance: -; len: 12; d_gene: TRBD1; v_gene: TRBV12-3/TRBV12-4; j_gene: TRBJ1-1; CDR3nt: TGTGCCAGCAGTTTAGGGACAGGGGAAGCTTTCTTT; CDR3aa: CASSLGTGEAFF
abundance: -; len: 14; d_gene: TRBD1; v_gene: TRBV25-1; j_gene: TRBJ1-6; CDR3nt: TGTGCCAGCAGTGAATGGGAGGACAGGTCACCCCTCCACTTT; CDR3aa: CASSEWEDRSPLHF
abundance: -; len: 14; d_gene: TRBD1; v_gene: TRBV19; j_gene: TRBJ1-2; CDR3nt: TGTGCCAGTAGCGACAGGGGGCTCTACTATGGCTACACCTTC; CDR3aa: CASSDRGLYYGYTF
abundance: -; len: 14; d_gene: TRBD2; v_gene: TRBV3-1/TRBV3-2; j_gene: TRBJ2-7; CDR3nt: TGTGCCAGCAGCCTGAAGATAGCGGGGTACGAGCAGTACTTC; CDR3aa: CASSLKIAGYEQYF
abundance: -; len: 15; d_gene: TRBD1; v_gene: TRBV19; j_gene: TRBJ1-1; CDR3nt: TGTGCCAGTAGTCCTGGGGGACAGGGGGTCACTGAAGCTTTCTTT; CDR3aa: CASSPGGQGVTEAFF
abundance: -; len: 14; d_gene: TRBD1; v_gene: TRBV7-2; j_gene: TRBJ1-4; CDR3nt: TGTGCCAGCAGCTTAAACAGGGGGGATGAAAAACTGTTTTTT; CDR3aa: CASSLNRGDEKLFF
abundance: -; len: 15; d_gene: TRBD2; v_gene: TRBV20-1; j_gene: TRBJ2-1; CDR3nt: TGCAGTGCTAGTCGGACTAGCGTACTCTCCAATGAGCAGTTCTTC; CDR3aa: CSASRTSVLSNEQFF
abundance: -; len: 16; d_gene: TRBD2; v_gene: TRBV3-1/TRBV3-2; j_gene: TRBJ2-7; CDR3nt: TGTGCCAGCAGCCAGGGTTGGGGCGGGAGGGCGAACGAGCAGTACTTC; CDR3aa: CASSQGWGGRANEQYF
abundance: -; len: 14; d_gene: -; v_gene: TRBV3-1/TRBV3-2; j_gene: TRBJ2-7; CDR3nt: TGTGCCAGCAGCCAACCGGGACCCGGCGGCGAGCAGTACTTC; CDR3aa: CASSQPGPGGEQYF
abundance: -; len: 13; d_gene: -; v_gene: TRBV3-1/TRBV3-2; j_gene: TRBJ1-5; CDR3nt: TGTGCCAGCAGCCCGGACAGATTCCAGCCCCAGCATTTT; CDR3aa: CASSPDRFQPQHF
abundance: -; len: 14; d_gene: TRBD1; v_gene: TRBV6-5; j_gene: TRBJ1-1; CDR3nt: TGTGCCAGCAGAGGGACAGGGAAGAACACTGAAGCTTTCTTT; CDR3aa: CASRGTGKNTEAFF
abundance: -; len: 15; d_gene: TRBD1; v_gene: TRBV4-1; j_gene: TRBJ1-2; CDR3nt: TGCGCCAGCAGCCAGGGACAGGGGCCTAACTATGGCTACACCTTC; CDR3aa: CASSQGQGPNYGYTF
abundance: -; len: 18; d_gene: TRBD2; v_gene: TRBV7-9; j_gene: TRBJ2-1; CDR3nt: TGTGCCAGCAGCCCGAGCCTCTTTTTTAGCGGGGGAACGAATGAGCAGTTCTTC; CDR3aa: CASSPSLFFSGGTNEQFF
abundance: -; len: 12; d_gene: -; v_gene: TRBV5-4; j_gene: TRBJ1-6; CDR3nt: TGTGCCAGCAGCCTCGGAAATTCACCCCTCCACTTT; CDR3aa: CASSLGNSPLHF
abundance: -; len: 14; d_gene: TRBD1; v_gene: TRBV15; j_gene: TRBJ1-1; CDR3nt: TGTGCCACCCGGGGACAGGCGATGAACACTGAAGCTTTCTTT; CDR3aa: CATRGQAMNTEAFF
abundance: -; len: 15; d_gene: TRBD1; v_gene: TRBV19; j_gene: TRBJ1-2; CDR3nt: TGTGCCAGTAGTAGAGAGACAGGGGCCAACTATGGCTACACCTTC; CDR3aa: CASSRETGANYGYTF
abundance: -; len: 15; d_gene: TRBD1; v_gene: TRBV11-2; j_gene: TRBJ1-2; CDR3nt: TGTGCCAGCAGCAACCGGGACAGAGCTAACTATGGCTACACCTTC; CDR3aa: CASSNRDRANYGYTF
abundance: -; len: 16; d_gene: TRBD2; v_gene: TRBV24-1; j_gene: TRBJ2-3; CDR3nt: TGTGCCACCAGTGACTATACTAGCGGGAGTAAGGATACGCAGTATTTT; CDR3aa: CATSDYTSGSKDTQYF
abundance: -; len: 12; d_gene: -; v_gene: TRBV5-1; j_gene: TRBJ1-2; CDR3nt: TGCGCCAGCAGCTTGGACGTCTATGGCTACACCTTC; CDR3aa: CASSLDVYGYTF
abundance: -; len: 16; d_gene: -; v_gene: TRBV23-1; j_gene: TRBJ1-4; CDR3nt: TGCGCCAGCAGTCCCGAGCCAGGGCCAGATAATGAAAAACTGTTTTTT; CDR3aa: CASSPEPGPDNEKLFF
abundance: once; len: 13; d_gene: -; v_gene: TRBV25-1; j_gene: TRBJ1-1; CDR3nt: TGTGCCAGCACTCTCAGGGGGAACACTGAAGCTTTCTTT; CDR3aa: CASTLRGNTEAFF
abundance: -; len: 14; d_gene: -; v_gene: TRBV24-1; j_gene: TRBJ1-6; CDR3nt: TGTGCCACCAAAGGAGGACGATTTAATTCACCCCTCCACTTT; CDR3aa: CATKGGRFNSPLHF
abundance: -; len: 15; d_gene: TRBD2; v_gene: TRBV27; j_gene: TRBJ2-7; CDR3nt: TGTGCCACCCACCCGATCAGGACTAGCGGCTACGAGCAGTACTTC; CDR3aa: CATHPIRTSGYEQYF
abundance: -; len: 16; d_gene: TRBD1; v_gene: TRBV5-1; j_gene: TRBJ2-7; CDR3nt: TGCGCCAGCAGCTTGGTATCGGACAGGGGAACGAGGGAGCAGTACTTC; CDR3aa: CASSLVSDRGTREQYF
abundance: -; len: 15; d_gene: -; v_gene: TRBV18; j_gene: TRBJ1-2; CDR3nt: TGTGCCAGCTCACCTCGCGGACTCGGGGACTATGGCTACACCTTC; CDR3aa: CASSPRGLGDYGYTF
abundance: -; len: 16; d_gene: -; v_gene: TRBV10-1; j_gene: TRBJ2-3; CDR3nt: TGCGCCAGCAGTGAGTTTGGGGGCTCCAGCACAGATACGCAGTATTTT; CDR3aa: CASSEFGGSSTDTQYF
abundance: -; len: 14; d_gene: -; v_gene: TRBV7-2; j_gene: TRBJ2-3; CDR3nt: TGTGCCAGCAGCTTAGTACCAGGGCTGGATACGCAGTATTTT; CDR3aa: CASSLVPGLDTQYF
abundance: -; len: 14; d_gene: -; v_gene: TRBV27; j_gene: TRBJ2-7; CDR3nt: TGTGCCAGCAGTTTTAGGGAAGGGGCCTACGAGCAGTACTTC; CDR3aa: CASSFREGAYEQYF
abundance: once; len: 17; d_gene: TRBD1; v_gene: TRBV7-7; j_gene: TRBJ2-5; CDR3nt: TGTGCCAGCAGCTTAGGCGGGACAGGGGGCGCAGGGAAGACCCAGTACTTC; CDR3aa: CASSLGGTGGAGKTQYF
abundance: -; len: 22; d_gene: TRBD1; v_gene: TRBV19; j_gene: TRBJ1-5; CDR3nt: TGTGCCAGTAGTATATACCCCGCCGGGACAGGGGGCAAGGGAATCGGCGGGCAGCCCCAGCATTTT; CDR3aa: CASSIYPAGTGGKGIGGQPQHF
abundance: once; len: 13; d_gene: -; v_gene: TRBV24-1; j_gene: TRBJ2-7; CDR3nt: TGTGCCACCGATGGGGGTTGGGGCCGCGAGCAGTACTTC; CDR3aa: CATDGGWGREQYF
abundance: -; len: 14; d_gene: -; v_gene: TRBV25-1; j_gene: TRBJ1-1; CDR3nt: TGTGCCAGCAGTGCCTACGGCTCGAACACTGAAGCTTTCTTT; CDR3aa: CASSAYGSNTEAFF
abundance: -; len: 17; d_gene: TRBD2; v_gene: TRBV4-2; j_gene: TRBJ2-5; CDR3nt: TGTGCCAGCAGCCAAGGCGGGCAGCGGGGGGACCAAGAGACCCAGTACTTC; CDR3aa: CASSQGGQRGDQETQYF
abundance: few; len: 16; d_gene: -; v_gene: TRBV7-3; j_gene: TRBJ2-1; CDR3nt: TGTGCCAGCAGCCCTTCTACGGCGGGCTCCTACAATGAGCAGTTCTTC; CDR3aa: CASSPSTAGSYNEQFF
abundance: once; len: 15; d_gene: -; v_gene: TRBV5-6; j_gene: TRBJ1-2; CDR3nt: TGTGCCAGCGGCGGCGGGAGACCCATCAACTATGGCTACACCTTC; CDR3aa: CASGGGRPINYGYTF
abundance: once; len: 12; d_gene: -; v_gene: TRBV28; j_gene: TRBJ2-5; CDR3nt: TGTGCCAGCAGTTTTTACTTAGAGACCCAGTACTTC; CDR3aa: CASSFYLETQYF
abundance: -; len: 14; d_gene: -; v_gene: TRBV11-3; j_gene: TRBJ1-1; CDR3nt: TGTGCCAGCAGCGCAGACGGGGGTGCAGGGGAAGCTTTCTTT; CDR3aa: CASSADGGAGEAFF
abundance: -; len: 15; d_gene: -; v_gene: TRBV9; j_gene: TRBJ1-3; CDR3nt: TGTGCCAGCAGCGAAACAGTTACCTCTGGAAACACCATATATTTT; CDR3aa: CASSETVTSGNTIYF